One sample yielded the 8 T cell receptor beta chains listed below, sequenced in a study of T cell changes during pregnancy in multiple sclerosis. Profiling relied on immunoSEQ multiplex PCR, and the TCRdb table lists in-frame clones only, not all of them. The sample shows fewer than 45,000 clones, roughly 90% of them seen only once. The sequenced sample was peripheral blood, obtained in the third trimester of pregnancy. The receptors originated from a female donor in good health, enrolled as a control in a pregnancy study.

This sequence joins TRBV7-2 and TRBJ2-1, with a weak D call TRBD2 (5 bases). CDR1 is SGHTA, CDR2 FQGNSA, per germline. V was pared by 6 bases and J by 6 bases, with 12 bases between. The length of the CDR3 is 13 residues. The CDR3 sequence: CASRLSGSNEQFF. Written as DNA, the CDR3 is TGTGCCAGCAGATTAAGCGGCTCCAATGAGCAGTTCTTC.

DNA of the CDR3: TGTGCCAGCAGTTTGCTGGGGCAGCAAGAGACCCAGTACTTC. This gives the protein CASSLLGQQETQYF. The genes are TRBV28 and TRBJ2-5; tentatively, D is TRBD1 (5 bases). The CDR3 loop spans 14 amino acids. Trimming cost V 3 bases and J 2 bases, with 10 bases left between them. From germline, CDR1 is MDHEN and CDR2 SYDVKM.

The genes are TRBV27 and TRBJ2-7, with D perhaps matching TRBD1 (7 bases). With 7 bases removed from V and 2 bases from J, the gap between germline ends came to 12 bases. Per germline, CDR1 MNHEY and CDR2 SMNVEV (reference sequence). CDR3 length: 13 amino acids. CDR3 loop: CASTQGGTYEQYF. The CDR3 DNA follows: TGTGCCAGCACGCAGGGGGGAACCTACGAGCAGTACTTC.

The chain carries TRBV5-6 and TRBJ2-7; TRBD1 agrees at 8 bases. The CDR3 length is 14 residues. Trimming at V came to 0 bases and at J to 5 bases, leaving 4 bases not matched to a gene. Germline V gives CDR1 SGHDT, CDR2 YYEEEE. The CDR3 sequence is CASSLGTGSHEQYF. The CDR3 DNA is TGTGCCAGCAGCTTGGGGACAGGGTCCCACGAGCAGTACTTC.

This clone was seen more than once but under ten times. CDR3 bases: TGCAGTGCTAGTCCAGGGAATGAGCAGTTCTTC. As protein: CSASPGNEQFF. This chain connects TRBV20-1 to TRBJ2-1; maybe TRBD1 (5 bases). This CDR3 region has 11 residues. CDR1 and CDR2 (germline): DFQATT, SNEGSKA (reference sequence). Between the trimmed V and J ends, which lost 3 bases and 7 bases, there was a span of 7 bases.

CDR3 DNA: TGTGCCAGCAGACCTACCCCAGGGAAACACCTTAATCAGCCCCAGCATTTT. This codes for CASRPTPGKHLNQPQHF. The chain recombines TRBV28 with TRBJ1-5; D may be TRBD1 (5 bases). Trimming left V 6 bases short and J 4 bases short, with 22 bases between. The CDR3 runs 17 residues. Germline lookup yields CDR1 MDHEN and CDR2 SYDVKM.

The J gene is TRBJ1-1, the V gene TRBV13, with D perhaps matching TRBD1 (6 bases). This CDR3 region has 15 residues. V was trimmed by 2 bases and J by 0 bases, leaving 10 bases between them. Germline CDR1 and CDR2: PRHDT and FYEKMQ (reference sequence). CDR3 in DNA: TGTGCCAGCAGCTTACCGACAGGCATGAACACTGAAGCTTTCTTT. Translated: CASSLPTGMNTEAFF.

The CDR3 is CASSWGTGLNEQYF. The CDR3 DNA reads TGTGCCAGCAGCTGGGGGACGGGACTTAACGAGCAGTACTTC. V gene TRBV5-6 combines with J gene TRBJ2-7; D is perhaps TRBD2 (6 bases). Per germline, CDR1 SGHDT and CDR2 YYEEEE. V was clipped by 3 bases and J by 5 bases, with 15 bases between them. This CDR3 comprises 14 residues. Drawing the rest from reference TRBV5-6 and TRBJ2-7, the complete variable domain is DAGVTQSPTHLIKTRGQQVTLRCSPKSGHDTVSWYQQALGQGPQFIFQYYEEEERQRGNFPDRFSGHQFPNYSSELNVNALLLGDSALYLCASSWGTGLNEQYFGPGTRLTVT.